Below, 15 T cell receptor beta chains from the same sample are listed, as sequenced in a study of response to subunit inactivated influenza vaccine. A single record per CDR3 protein comes from TCRdb applying MiXCR to the RT-PCR reads. The sample lists roughly 460,000 distinct CDR3 sequences, 9.5% to 12% occurring once. This specimen consisted of PBMCs from blood, obtained roughly 6 weeks after vaccination. Receptor source: a man aged 50-59 years who received an inactivated influenza vaccine.

This clonotype was counted only a few times. The gene calls are TRBV20-1 and TRBJ2-7, with 7 bases lining up with TRBD1. V lost 1 base, J lost 4 bases, and 7 bases stayed unmatched. This CDR3 region has 14 residues. Germline CDR1 and CDR2: DFQATT and SNEGSKA (reference sequence). CDR3 sequence (DNA): TGCAGTGCTAGAGGGTCAGGGGGTCTATACGAGCAGTACTTC. Residues: CSARGSGGLYEQYF.

This clonotype has a handful of counts. The J gene is TRBJ2-1, the V gene TRBV20-1; 7 bases are a match to TRBD2. The CDR3 runs 14 residues. CDR1 is DFQATT and CDR2 is SNEGSKA in the germline V gene (reference sequence). Trimming removed 1 base from V and 6 bases from J; junction bases left unmatched: 6. CDR3 sequence reads: CSARATSLSNEQFF. In DNA form, the CDR3 reads TGCAGTGCTAGAGCGACTAGCCTCTCCAATGAGCAGTTCTTC.

The chain joins TRBV6-2 or TRBV6-3 to TRBJ1-5, with 9 bases aligning to TRBD1. CDR3 length: 16 residues. Losses at the gene ends were 4 bases for V and 0 bases for J; bases not matched to a gene: 4. Germline CDR1 reads MNHEY; CDR2 reads SVGEGT. The CDR3 region is CASSWGQGNSNQPQHF. The CDR3 DNA reads as TGTGCCAGCAGTTGGGGACAGGGAAATAGCAATCAGCCCCAGCATTTT.

The J gene is TRBJ2-7, the V gene TRBV2; tentative D call: TRBD1 (5 bases). The CDR3 has 13 residues. The germline V gene has CDR1 SNHLY and CDR2 FYNNEI. V dropped 7 bases and J dropped 1 base, with 11 bases sitting between them. The CDR3 DNA reads as TGTGCCAGCAAGAAGACAGCTTCCTACGAGCAGTACTTC. Residues: CASKKTASYEQYF.

The chain links TRBV24-1 to TRBJ2-5; D perhaps matches TRBD1 (5 bases). CDR3 length equals 13 residues. The V gene's germline CDR1 is KGHDR and CDR2 SFDVKD. Trimming shortened V by 9 bases and J by 3 bases, and 13 bases separated the two germline ends. The CDR3 region has the DNA TGTGCCACCGCGCAGGGTTTCGAAGAGACCCAGTACTTC. Its translation: CATAQGFEETQYF.

The table lists this clonotype with many counts. This chain uses TRBV12-3 or TRBV12-4 with TRBJ2-5; D is possibly TRBD1 (5 bases). V lost 4 bases and J 1 base, leaving 10 bases between the germline ends. The CDR3 spans 14 residues. CDR3: CASSYTGPQETQYF. DNA of the CDR3: TGTGCCAGCAGTTATACAGGCCCCCAAGAGACCCAGTACTTC.

The rearrangement uses TRBV3-1 and TRBJ2-6, with 9 positions matching TRBD1. The CDR3 length is 16 residues. Per the germline V gene, CDR1 is LGHDT and CDR2 is YNNKEL (reference sequence). The trim removed 7 bases at V and 1 base at J, leaving 5 bases unmatched. CDR3 loop: CASTPTGGSGANVLTF. The CDR3 nucleotides read TGTGCCAGCACCCCGACAGGGGGGTCTGGGGCCAACGTCCTGACTTTC.

The chain joins TRBV5-6 to TRBJ2-5; TRBD2 matches at 11 bases. CDR3 length: 17 amino acids. J lost 4 bases, V lost 0 bases, and 8 bases had no gene match. Germline values: CDR1 SGHDT, CDR2 YYEEEE. In nucleotides, the CDR3 is TGTGCCAGCAGCTTGGCCAAACTAGCGGGAGCTGGAGAGACCCAGTACTTC. It translates to CASSLAKLAGAGETQYF.

This clonotype was found a few times. The chain links TRBV12-3 or TRBV12-4 to TRBJ2-1, with D possibly matching TRBD1 (5 bases). Trimming cost V 5 bases and J 7 bases, with 18 bases left between them. CDR3 length equals 15 residues. CDR3 sequence reads: CASSAEPRDLNEQFF. The CDR3 nucleotides are TGTGCCAGCAGTGCCGAACCCAGGGATTTGAATGAGCAGTTCTTC.

This clonotype appeared a few times. The chain links TRBV7-6 to TRBJ2-5, with unresolved D. The V and J ends lost 7 bases and 2 bases respectively, with 17 bases between them. Germline V gives CDR1 SGHVS, CDR2 FNYEAQ. The CDR3 runs to 15 residues. The CDR3 loop is CASTRIAALQETQYF. The CDR3 nucleotides read TGTGCCAGCACCCGAATCGCGGCCTTACAAGAGACCCAGTACTTC.

This rearrangement joins TRBV11-2 to TRBJ2-7; 8 bases map to TRBD2. Germline lookup yields CDR1 SGHAT and CDR2 FQNNGV. V was pared by 5 bases and J by 5 bases, with 14 bases of the junction left unmatched. The CDR3 totals 16 residues. CDR3 protein: CASSIRPGLVFDEQYF. Written as DNA, the CDR3 is TGTGCCAGCAGCATTAGACCGGGACTAGTTTTCGACGAGCAGTACTTC.

Many counts were recorded for this clonotype. The V gene is TRBV30, the J gene TRBJ2-1; no clear D. CDR3 size: 11 residues. V was clipped by 2 bases and J by 6 bases, with 5 bases between them. Germline CDR1 is GTSNPN and CDR2 is SVGIG (reference sequence). The CDR3 DNA follows: TGTGCCTGGAGTTGGGGCAATGAGCAGTTCTTC. Amino acid sequence: CAWSWGNEQFF.

The V call is TRBV28, the J call TRBJ2-5, with 11 bases aligning to TRBD1. This CDR3 has 16 residues. Germline loops: CDR1 MDHEN, CDR2 SYDVKM. The ends lost 6 bases at V and 2 bases at J; junction bases unmatched: 8. CDR3 protein: CASRVPGTGGQETQYF. The DNA for the CDR3 is TGTGCCAGCAGGGTCCCGGGGACAGGGGGACAAGAGACCCAGTACTTC.

A few counts support this clonotype. The conserved phenylalanine or tryptophan is not found at the CDR3 terminus, so this likely reflects a read error. It is unclear where the CDR3 begins or ends on the DNA, so no DNA is shown, and the CDR3 is as TCRdb lists it. This chain uses TRBV7-9 with TRBJ1-2; the tabulated D call, TRBD1, remains unverified against the DNA. The CDR3 has 9 residues if both end residues are counted. CDR1 and CDR2 (germline): SEHNR, FQNEAQ (reference sequence). This CDR3 is CASSAGGEL.

The chain employs TRBV7-2 and TRBJ1-1, with D possibly being TRBD1 (5 bases). The V and J ends lost 0 bases and 0 bases respectively, with 8 bases between them. The CDR3 length is 15 residues. Germline values: CDR1 SGHTA, CDR2 FQGNSA. The CDR3 coding sequence is TGTGCCAGCAGCTTAGCGGGAGGGGTGAACACTGAAGCTTTCTTT. Its translation is CASSLAGGVNTEAFF.